The T cell receptor beta chain described here comes from a study of cytomegalovirus exposure and HLA in healthy donors. The PCR made use of 60 Vbeta and 13 Jbeta primers. Clones were read by immunoSEQ multiplex PCR, and TCRdb kept only the in-frame ones, dropping some. The top ten hold around 0.44% of the sample, which has about 210,000 clones, roughly 78% seen once. Study-wide results and caveats: Cytomegalovirus association was listed for 150 or so TCR beta chains. Researchers reported in a later analysis that common viral pathogens appeared linked to several top clusters. It was shown in a later analysis that HLA-associated TCR beta chains were more clonally expanded than other, equally common chains.

Concerning this clone itself: Its antigen is currently unknown.

Deletions cut 1 base from V and 5 bases from J, with 9 bases between. The length of the CDR3 is 13 residues. The V gene's germline CDR1 is SGHNT and CDR2 YYREEE (reference sequence). J is TRBJ2-5 and V is TRBV5-4, with D hard to call. Sequenced input: PBMCs. The sequence was obtained from a boy aged 10-17 years in good health and CMV-seronegative. In DNA form, the CDR3 reads TGTGCCAGCAGCTTGAGGAGCTGGGAGACCCAGTACTTC. Residues: CASSLRSWETQYF. The full variable domain, completed using reference TRBV5-4 and TRBJ2-5, is ETGVTQSPTHLIKTRGQQVTLRCSSQSGHNTVSWYQQALGQGPQFIFQYYREEENGRGNFPPRFSGLQFPNYSSELNVNALELDDSALYLCASSLRSWETQYFGPGTRLLVL.